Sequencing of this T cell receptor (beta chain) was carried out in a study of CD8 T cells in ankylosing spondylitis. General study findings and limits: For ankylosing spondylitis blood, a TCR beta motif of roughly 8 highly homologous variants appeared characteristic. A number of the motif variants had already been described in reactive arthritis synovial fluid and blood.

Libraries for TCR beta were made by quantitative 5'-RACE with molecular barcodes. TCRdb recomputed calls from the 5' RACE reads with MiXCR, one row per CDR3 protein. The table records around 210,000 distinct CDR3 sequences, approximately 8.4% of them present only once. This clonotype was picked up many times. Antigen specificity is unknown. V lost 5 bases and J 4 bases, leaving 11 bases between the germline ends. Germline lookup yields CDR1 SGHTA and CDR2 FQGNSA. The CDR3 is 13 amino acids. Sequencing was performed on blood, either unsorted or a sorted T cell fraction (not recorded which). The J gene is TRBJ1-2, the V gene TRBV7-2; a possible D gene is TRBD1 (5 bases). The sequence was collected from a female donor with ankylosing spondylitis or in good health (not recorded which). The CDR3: CASSARVSYGYTF. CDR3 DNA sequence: TGTGCCAGCAGCGCCAGGGTCTCCTATGGCTACACCTTC. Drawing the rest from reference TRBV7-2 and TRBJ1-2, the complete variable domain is GAGVSQSPSNKVTEKGKDVELRCDPISGHTALYWYRQSLGQGLEFLIYFQGNSAPDKSGLPSDRFSAERTGGSVSTLTIQRTQQEDSAVYLCASSARVSYGYTFGSGTRLTVV.